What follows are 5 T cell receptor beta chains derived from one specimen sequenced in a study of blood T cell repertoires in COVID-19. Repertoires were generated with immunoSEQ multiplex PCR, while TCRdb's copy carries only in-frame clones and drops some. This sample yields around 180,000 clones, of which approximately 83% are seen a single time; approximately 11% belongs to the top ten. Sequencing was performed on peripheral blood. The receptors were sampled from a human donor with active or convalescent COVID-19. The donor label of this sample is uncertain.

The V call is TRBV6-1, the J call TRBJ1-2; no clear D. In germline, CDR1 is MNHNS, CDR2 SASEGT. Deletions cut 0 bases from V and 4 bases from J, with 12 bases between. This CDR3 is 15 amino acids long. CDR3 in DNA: TGTGCCAGCAGTGAAGCGCGAGGGAACTTCTATGGCTACACCTTC. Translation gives CASSEARGNFYGYTF.

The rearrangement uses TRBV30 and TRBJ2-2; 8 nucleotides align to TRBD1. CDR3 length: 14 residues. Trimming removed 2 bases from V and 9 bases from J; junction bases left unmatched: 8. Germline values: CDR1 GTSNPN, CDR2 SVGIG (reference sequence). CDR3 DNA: TGTGCCTGGAGTCTATCAGGGGGCGCCCGGGAGCTGTTTTTT. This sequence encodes CAWSLSGGARELFF.

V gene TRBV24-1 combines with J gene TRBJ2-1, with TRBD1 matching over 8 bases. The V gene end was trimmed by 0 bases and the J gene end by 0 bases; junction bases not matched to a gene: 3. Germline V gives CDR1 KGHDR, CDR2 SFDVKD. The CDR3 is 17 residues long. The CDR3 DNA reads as TGTGCCACCAGTGATTTGCCTGACAGGGGCTCCTACAATGAGCAGTTCTTC. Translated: CATSDLPDRGSYNEQFF.

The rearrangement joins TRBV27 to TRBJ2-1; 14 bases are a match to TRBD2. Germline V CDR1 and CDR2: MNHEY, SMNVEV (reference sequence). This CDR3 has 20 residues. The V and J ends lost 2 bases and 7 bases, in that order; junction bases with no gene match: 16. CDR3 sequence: CASSLGYGLAGGSRVNEQFF. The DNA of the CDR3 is TGTGCCAGCAGTTTAGGATACGGACTAGCGGGGGGCTCACGGGTAAATGAGCAGTTCTTC.

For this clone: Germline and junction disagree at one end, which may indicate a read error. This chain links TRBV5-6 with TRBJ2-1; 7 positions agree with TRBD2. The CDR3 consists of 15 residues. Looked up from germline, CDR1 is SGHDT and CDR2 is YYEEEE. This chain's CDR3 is CASGFYERGYNEQFF. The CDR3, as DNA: TGTGCCAGCGGCTTCTACGAGCGGGGATACAATGAGCAGTTCTTC.